The 12 T cell receptor beta chains in this list originate from one sample, sequenced in a study of shared clonotypes between healthy human individuals. Assay: immunoSEQ multiplex PCR; the TCRdb copy retains only in-frame clones and omits some. The table has about 820,000 clones, roughly 92% seen once. CD45RO-negative, CCR7-positively selected cells formed the naive CD8 fraction, excluding terminally differentiated effector memory CD45RA+ cells. The sequenced sample consisted of naive CD8+ T cells sorted from blood. The receptor source for this set is a man between 25 and 39 years old in good health.

The chain carries TRBV28 and TRBJ2-7; D unresolved. The length of the CDR3 is 15 residues. Germline V gives CDR1 MDHEN, CDR2 SYDVKM. Trimming removed 2 bases at V and 0 bases at J, with 11 bases between. The CDR3, as DNA: TGTGCCAGCAGTTTACTTGAGACACTCTCCTACGAGCAGTACTTC. Its translation: CASSLLETLSYEQYF.

This chain joins TRBV28 and TRBJ2-5; possibly TRBD1 or TRBD2 for D (5 bases each). Per the germline V gene, CDR1 is MDHEN and CDR2 is SYDVKM. Trimming took 4 bases from V and 5 from J, leaving 14 bases between them. This CDR3 spans 14 amino acids. This chain's CDR3 is CASSSTGTYETQYF. CDR3 DNA: TGTGCCAGCAGTTCCACCGGGACGTATGAGACCCAGTACTTC.

The rearrangement uses TRBV10-2 and TRBJ2-3; D ambiguous. The length of the CDR3 is 13 residues. CDR1 is WSHSY and CDR2 is SAAADI in the germline V gene. V lost 2 bases, J lost 1 base, and 4 bases lay in between. The CDR3 region is CASSEVRTDTQYF. The CDR3 nucleotides are TGCGCCAGCAGTGAGGTTCGCACAGATACGCAGTATTTT.

This chain links TRBV27 with TRBJ2-5; 8 nucleotides match TRBD2. The ends lost 5 bases at V and 2 bases at J; junction bases unmatched: 7. The CDR3 consists of 15 residues. Germline CDR1 is MNHEY and CDR2 is SMNVEV (reference sequence). In DNA, the CDR3 is TGTGCCAGCAGTCAAGGACTAGCCACACAAGAGACCCAGTACTTC. Translating gives CASSQGLATQETQYF.

Only a few counts were recorded for this clone. This chain links TRBV29-1 with TRBJ1-2; D call uncertain. The CDR3 runs to 11 residues. Germline lookup yields CDR1 SQVTM and CDR2 ANQGSEA. The ends were cut back, 7 bases at V and 0 bases at J, with 6 bases in the middle. The CDR3, as DNA: TGCAGCGGTTTAGCTAACTATGGCTACACCTTC. This gives the protein CSGLANYGYTF.

This rearrangement joins TRBV6-5 to TRBJ2-6; D remains unclear. Germline V lookup: CDR1 MNHEY, CDR2 SVGAGI. The CDR3 spans 14 residues. Trimming removed 6 bases from V and 0 bases from J, with 6 bases in between. The CDR3 is CASRLGSGANVLTF. The CDR3 DNA sequence: TGTGCCAGCAGGTTAGGCTCTGGGGCCAACGTCCTGACTTTC.

V usage is TRBV5-5 and J usage is TRBJ2-7; no reliable D call. The CDR3 consists of 15 residues. From germline, CDR1 is SGHKS and CDR2 YYEKEE (reference sequence). Trimming shortened V by 4 bases and J by 0 bases, and 14 bases separated the two germline ends. The CDR3 nucleotides are TGTGCCAGCAGCCTGGAGACGGTGAGCTCCTACGAGCAGTACTTC. Its protein is CASSLETVSSYEQYF.

V and J are TRBV5-1 and TRBJ2-7; D is undetermined. Trimming took 0 bases from V and 3 from J, leaving 13 bases between them. Germline assignment: CDR1 SGHRS and CDR2 YFSETQ. There are 15 residues in the CDR3. CDR3 loop: CASSLATNGDYEQYF. The CDR3 bases are TGCGCCAGCAGCTTGGCCACGAACGGTGACTACGAGCAGTACTTC.

The chain is built from TRBV28 and TRBJ1-5, with no clear D. Trimming took 2 bases from V and 0 from J, leaving 26 bases between them. Looked up from germline, CDR1 is MDHEN and CDR2 is SYDVKM. The CDR3 is 21 amino acids. The CDR3 DNA sequence: TGTGCCAGCAGTTTAAGTTTCTTTGGGTTCGGGGTGGAGAGTAGCAATCAGCCCCAGCATTTT. This gives the protein CASSLSFFGFGVESSNQPQHF.

The V gene is TRBV27, the J gene TRBJ1-1; D might be TRBD1 (5 bases). Trimming removed 8 bases from V and 8 bases from J, with 9 bases in between. This CDR3 has 10 amino acids. Germline loops: CDR1 MNHEY, CDR2 SMNVEV (reference sequence). CDR3 residues: CASYGTEAFF. The CDR3 DNA is TGTGCCAGCTATGGGACCGAAGCTTTCTTT.

The rearrangement uses TRBV28 and TRBJ2-1; 8 nucleotides match TRBD1. V gave up 3 bases and J gave up 5 bases; unmatched junction bases: 6. This CDR3 comprises 15 residues. CDR1 is MDHEN, CDR2 SYDVKM, per germline. For the CDR3, the DNA is TGTGCCAGCAGTTTGCAGGGGGCGTTAAACAATGAGCAGTTCTTC. This codes for CASSLQGALNNEQFF.

This rearrangement joins TRBV2 to TRBJ2-3; possibly TRBD2 for D (6 bases). Germline V gene data show CDR1 as SNHLY and CDR2 as FYNNEI. This CDR3 is built from 16 residues. The ends were cut back, 7 bases at V and 2 bases at J, with 19 bases in the middle. CDR3 nucleotide sequence: TGTGCCAGCAAGAAGGAGGGGCCCCTGTTCACAGATACGCAGTATTTT. Amino acids: CASKKEGPLFTDTQYF.